What follows are 25 T cell receptor beta chains derived from one specimen sequenced in a study of T cell repertoires in cytomegalovirus infection. TCRdb independently ran MiXCR on the reads; one entry per CDR3 protein. The profile shows around 740,000 distinct CDR3 sequences, 35% to 45% of them singletons. Sequenced input: PBMCs. The receptors derive from a human donor in good health (CMV status not recorded). Some clones in this sample may be carry-over from other donors' samples.

At least ten counts were recorded for this clonotype. V usage is TRBV10-2 and J usage is TRBJ1-1; no definite D call. Germline-derived CDR1 and CDR2 are WSHSY and SAAADI. Between the trimmed V and J ends, which lost 0 bases and 1 base, there was a span of 6 bases. This CDR3 is built from 14 residues. For the CDR3, the DNA is TGCGCCAGCAGTGAGTCTTCAGGGAACACTGAAGCTTTCTTT. Its protein product is CASSESSGNTEAFF.

This clonotype showed up just a few times. The chain uses TRBV11-2 and TRBJ2-1; D not certain. Germline V gives CDR1 SGHAT, CDR2 FQNNGV. V lost 0 bases to trimming and J lost 5 bases, with 5 bases between them. CDR3 length: 13 residues. The CDR3 region is CASSLDLDNEQFF. In DNA, the CDR3 is TGTGCCAGCAGCTTAGATTTGGACAATGAGCAGTTCTTC.

The chain has TRBV5-1 and TRBJ1-1; TRBD1 matches at 8 bases. V dropped 7 bases and J dropped 0; count of bases not matched to a gene: 2. Germline V gene data show CDR1 as SGHRS and CDR2 as YFSETQ. The CDR3 is 13 amino acids. In DNA form, the CDR3 reads TGCGCCAGCGGACAGGGTGTGAACACTGAAGCTTTCTTT. It codes for CASGQGVNTEAFF.

Details on this clonotype: Possible read error: a much larger clone is one base away. The V call is TRBV5-4, the J call TRBJ2-1; D might be TRBD1 (5 bases). CDR1 SGHNT and CDR2 YYREEE come from the germline V gene (reference sequence). V was trimmed by 4 bases and J by 3 bases, leaving 8 bases between them. The CDR3 is 13 residues long. The CDR3 region is CASSQTDYNEQFF. The CDR3 coding sequence is TGTGCCAGCAGCCAGACAGACTACAATGAGCAGTTCTTC.

The chain carries TRBV7-9 and TRBJ1-5, with 7 bases identical to TRBD1. J lost 4 bases, V lost 4 bases, and 10 bases had no gene match. CDR1 is SEHNR, CDR2 FQNEAQ, per germline (reference sequence). The CDR3 covers 16 residues. The CDR3 sequence: CASSSKGGGGNQPQHF. CDR3 in DNA: TGTGCCAGCAGCTCCAAAGGGGGCGGGGGTAATCAGCCCCAGCATTTT.

The chain employs TRBV4-2 and TRBJ1-2; weak D call: TRBD1 (6 bases). V gave up 0 bases and J gave up 8 bases, with 19 bases separating them. The CDR3 totals 16 residues. Germline V CDR1 and CDR2: LGHNA, YNFKEQ. Written as DNA, the CDR3 is TGTGCCAGCAGCCAAGATAGGGGGGCGCAGGGTTTCGGCTACACCTTC. The encoded protein is CASSQDRGAQGFGYTF.

The rearrangement links TRBV11-2 to TRBJ1-1, with D possibly being TRBD1 (5 bases). The germline V gene has CDR1 SGHAT and CDR2 FQNNGV. The CDR3 is 16 amino acids. V shed 3 bases and J shed 5 bases, with 19 bases lying between them. CDR3 region: CASSFEKGPWRTEAFF. For the CDR3, the DNA is TGTGCCAGCAGCTTCGAAAAGGGACCATGGAGGACTGAAGCTTTCTTT.

This rearrangement joins TRBV28 to TRBJ1-1; D is uncertain. Germline assignment: CDR1 MDHEN and CDR2 SYDVKM. CDR3 length: 15 amino acids. Trimming removed 2 bases at V and 6 bases at J, with 16 bases between. The CDR3 DNA follows: TGTGCCAGCAGTTTAATCTTGCCGGGGAGCGCTGAAGCTTTCTTT. Translated: CASSLILPGSAEAFF.

This clonotype occurred a few times. The chain uses TRBV12-3 or TRBV12-4 and TRBJ1-5; possible D gene TRBD1, 5 bases. The length of the CDR3 is 16 residues. V lost 3 bases and J lost 8, with 20 bases in between. The CDR3 reads CASSLWGGSMREPQHF. The CDR3, as DNA: TGTGCCAGCAGTTTGTGGGGGGGAAGCATGCGGGAGCCCCAGCATTTT.

The rearrangement links TRBV2 to TRBJ2-7, with a weak D call TRBD2 (5 bases). This CDR3 has 13 amino acids. Looked up from germline, CDR1 is SNHLY and CDR2 is FYNNEI. Trimming removed 3 bases at V and 4 bases at J, with 10 bases between. CDR3 amino acids: CASSDTTGYEQYF. The DNA of the CDR3 is TGTGCCAGCAGTGATACTACGGGATACGAGCAGTACTTC.

This clonotype was recorded many times. The chain couples TRBV6-1 to TRBJ1-2; 8 bases are shared with TRBD1. The CDR3 runs to 14 residues. The J segment lost 6 bases and the V segment lost 7 bases, leaving 10 bases of the junction unmatched. Looked up from germline, CDR1 is MNHNS and CDR2 is SASEGT. CDR3 sequence reads: CASTGQEGLDGYTF. The CDR3 coding sequence is TGTGCCAGCACGGGACAGGAAGGATTAGATGGCTACACCTTC.

This clonotype has only a few counts. The chain uses TRBV11-1 and TRBJ2-1; the match to TRBD2 covers 11 bases. Germline trimming cut 1 base from V and 7 bases from J; bases unmatched to any gene: 15. In germline, CDR1 is SGHAT, CDR2 FQDESV (reference sequence). This CDR3 is 19 amino acids long. CDR3 protein: CASSLEGLAGGPAGNEQFF. The CDR3, as DNA: TGTGCCAGCAGCTTAGAAGGATTAGCGGGAGGGCCCGCTGGTAATGAGCAGTTCTTC.

This sequence joins TRBV28 and TRBJ2-6; possible D gene TRBD1, 6 bases. V was clipped by 6 bases and J by 1 base, with 16 bases between them. Germline CDR1 is MDHEN and CDR2 is SYDVKM. CDR3 length equals 17 residues. DNA of the CDR3: TGTGCCAGCAGGAGACCGGGACATCCATCTGGGGCCAACGTCCTGACTTTC. Its protein is CASRRPGHPSGANVLTF.

This clonotype was observed at least ten times. The chain carries TRBV6-1 and TRBJ1-2, with D unresolved. Germline V lookup: CDR1 MNHNS, CDR2 SASEGT. CDR3 length: 13 residues. V lost 6 bases and J lost 0, with 8 bases in between. CDR3 amino acids: CASRPTSNYGYTF. DNA of the CDR3: TGTGCCAGCAGGCCCACCTCTAACTATGGCTACACCTTC.

This clonotype was observed a few times. The chain combines TRBV20-1 with TRBJ1-1, with D unclear. The ends were cut back, 3 bases at V and 5 bases at J, with 13 bases in the middle. The CDR3 is made up of 13 amino acids. Germline CDR1 is DFQATT and CDR2 is SNEGSKA (reference sequence). This chain's CDR3 is CSARVFLRTEAFF. CDR3 bases: TGCAGTGCTAGGGTCTTTTTGAGAACTGAAGCTTTCTTT.

This sequence joins TRBV28 and TRBJ2-7, with 8 bases identical to TRBD1. CDR1 and CDR2 from the germline V gene are MDHEN and SYDVKM. This CDR3 has 14 amino acids. The V and J ends lost 6 bases and 5 bases, in that order; junction bases with no gene match: 9. As DNA, the CDR3 is TGTGCCAGCAGCTCCGGACAGGGAACAGACGAGCAGTACTTC. Translation: CASSSGQGTDEQYF.

This clonotype turned up a few times. The CDR3 loop is CASRRSAGGRETQYF. The CDR3 DNA sequence: TGTGCCAGCAGGCGGAGTGCCGGAGGGCGGGAGACCCAGTACTTC. The chain carries TRBV12-3 or TRBV12-4 and TRBJ2-5; D possibly corresponds to TRBD2 (6 bases). Trimming pared 6 bases from V and 5 bases from J, leaving 19 bases between. The CDR3 loop spans 15 amino acids.

Points on this clonotype: A much more abundant neighbour one base away suggests this may be a read error. No conserved phenylalanine or tryptophan ends this CDR3, so it is likely a read error. The rearrangement links TRBV7-8 to TRBJ1-2; D gene uncertain. Germline V gene lookup returns CDR1 SGHVS and CDR2 FQNEAQ. V lost 5 bases and J lost 2, with 9 bases in between. This CDR3 is built from 13 residues. The DNA of the CDR3 is TGTGCCAGCAGCCCCGACCTGAACTATGGCTACACCTTA. Protein: CASSPDLNYGYTL.

The chain combines TRBV5-1 with TRBJ1-2, with D hard to call. V shed 4 bases and J shed 3 bases, with 19 bases lying between them. This CDR3 region has 16 residues. The germline CDR1 and CDR2 sequences are SGHRS and YFSETQ. The CDR3 bases are TGCGCCAGCAGCCCGATGAGTATGACGGCCCACTATGGCTACACCTTC. This sequence encodes CASSPMSMTAHYGYTF.

As regards this clonotype: An end of the junction differs from the germline gene, which may be a read error. This chain joins TRBV25-1 and TRBJ2-5, with 7 bases fitting TRBD1. CDR3 length equals 17 residues. Germline V CDR1 and CDR2: MGHDK, SYGVNS. This CDR3 reads CASSEIDLGTAQETPYF. The DNA for the CDR3 is TGTGCCAGCAGTGAAATCGATCTCGGGACAGCCCAAGAGACCCCGTACTTC.

Note on this clonotype: This may be a read error, as it is one base from a much larger clone. As the CDR3 is not closed by the conserved phenylalanine or tryptophan, this likely results from a read error. The rearrangement joins TRBV7-2 to TRBJ2-7; no firm D call. CDR3 length: 13 amino acids. Germline V gene data show CDR1 as SGHTA and CDR2 as FQGNSA. Trimming removed 4 bases from V and 5 bases from J, with 12 bases in between. The CDR3 loop is CASSSLGRDEQYL. The CDR3 bases are TGTGCCAGCAGCTCCCTGGGCCGGGACGAGCAGTACTTA.

This sequence joins TRBV5-1 and TRBJ1-1; 8 positions match TRBD1. CDR3 length: 15 amino acids. From germline, CDR1 is SGHRS and CDR2 YFSETQ. The V gene end was trimmed by 4 bases and the J gene end by 3 bases; junction bases not matched to a gene: 8. The CDR3 DNA reads as TGCGCCAGCAGCGCCTGGGACAGGCAGGACACTGAAGCTTTCTTT. Translating it yields CASSAWDRQDTEAFF.

This clonotype was seen repeatedly, ten times or more. V and J are TRBV7-2 and TRBJ1-1; unclear D gene. Trimming stripped 1 base from V and 3 bases from J, with 6 bases between. In germline, CDR1 is SGHTA, CDR2 FQGNSA. CDR3 length: 13 amino acids. CDR3 loop: CASSLGVDTEAFF. The CDR3 DNA follows: TGTGCCAGCAGCTTAGGGGTGGACACTGAAGCTTTCTTT.

This clonotype occurred a few times. The V gene is TRBV7-2, the J gene TRBJ1-5, with no clear D. Germline V gene data show CDR1 as SGHTA and CDR2 as FQGNSA. The CDR3 has 19 amino acids. Trimming shortened V by 1 base and J by 5 bases, and 24 bases separated the two germline ends. This CDR3 reads CASSLDYARPNPRDQPQHF. The CDR3 DNA reads TGTGCCAGCAGCTTAGACTATGCGAGGCCAAATCCCCGCGATCAGCCCCAGCATTTT.

As concerns this clonotype: A clone one base away is much larger, so this may be a read error. The chain employs TRBV7-2 and TRBJ1-5; possibly TRBD1 for D (6 bases). The CDR3 contains 14 residues. From germline, CDR1 is SGHTA and CDR2 FQGNSA. Written as DNA, the CDR3 is TGTTCCAGCAGCTCTACAGGGAAAAATCAGCCCCAGCATTTT. Residues: CSSSSTGKNQPQHF.